Listed below are T cell receptor beta chains from one sample, sequenced in a study of cytomegalovirus exposure and HLA in healthy donors. Repertoires were generated with immunoSEQ multiplex PCR, while TCRdb's copy carries only in-frame clones and drops some. The sample consists of about 200,000 clones, roughly 90% of them appearing once. The source material was PBMCs. These receptors came from a woman younger than 45 in good health and CMV-seronegative. CDR3s include the opening cysteine and the closing phenylalanine or tryptophan. D genes are given only for firm matches. Clone size is not always given. Where it is, it says once, few, many or a class for expanded clones.

d_gene,v_gene,abundance,len,j_gene,CDR3aa,CDR3nt
TRBD1,TRBV28,-,16,TRBJ2-6,CASSLRDRVGANVLTF,TGTGCCAGCAGTTTAAGAGACAGGGTTGGGGCCAACGTCCTGACTTTC
TRBD1,TRBV6-1,few,13,TRBJ2-7,CASRRTGYYEQYF,TGTGCCAGCAGGAGGACAGGGTATTACGAGCAGTACTTC
TRBD1,TRBV28,-,15,TRBJ2-1,CASSPDRVSYNEQFF,TGTGCCAGCAGTCCCGACAGGGTATCCTACAATGAGCAGTTCTTC
-,TRBV2,-,12,TRBJ2-7,CASRRMNYEQYF,TGTGCCAGCAGAAGGATGAACTACGAGCAGTACTTC
-,TRBV23-1,-,23,TRBJ1-2,CASSQPQVGPTGEGPVLNYGYTF,TGCGCCAGCAGTCAACCCCAGGTGGGCCCCACCGGGGAGGGCCCGGTTCTAAACTATGGCTACACCTTC
-,TRBV5-1,-,15,TRBJ2-7,CASSLARDSASEQYF,TGCGCCAGCAGCTTGGCCCGGGACTCCGCCTCCGAGCAGTACTTC
-,TRBV28,-,12,TRBJ1-2,CASSRRQNGYTF,TGTGCCAGCAGCCGTCGACAGAATGGCTACACCTTC
TRBD1,TRBV19,-,14,TRBJ1-1,CASLQGDLGTEAFF,TGTGCCAGTTTACAGGGGGACCTAGGGACTGAAGCTTTCTTT
-,TRBV5-1,-,15,TRBJ1-1,CASSLGVGDYTEAFF,TGCGCCAGCAGCTTGGGGGTTGGGGACTACACTGAAGCTTTCTTT
-,TRBV29-1,-,13,TRBJ1-2,CSVWGGANYGYTF,TGCAGCGTTTGGGGGGGGGCTAACTATGGCTACACCTTC
TRBD1,TRBV4-2,-,15,TRBJ1-3,CASSLTGVSGNTIYF,TGTGCCAGCAGCCTGACAGGGGTCTCTGGAAACACCATATATTTT
-,TRBV11-3,-,16,TRBJ1-3,CASNWGGGDPGNTIYF,TGTGCCAGCAACTGGGGGGGAGGGGATCCTGGAAACACCATATATTTT
-,TRBV6-6,-,12,TRBJ2-1,CASSSFGHEQFF,TGTGCCAGCAGTTCCTTTGGGCATGAGCAGTTCTTC
TRBD1,TRBV2,-,15,TRBJ1-2,CASSLQGAVGYGYTF,TGTGCCAGCAGTTTACAGGGGGCCGTGGGCTATGGCTACACCTTC
-,TRBV28,once,15,TRBJ2-7,CASSLARAANYEQYF,TGTGCCAGCAGTCTAGCGCGGGCCGCTAACTACGAGCAGTACTTC
-,TRBV7-3,-,13,TRBJ1-3,CASSPSVGNTIYF,TGTGCCAGCAGCCCCAGCGTTGGAAACACCATATATTTT
TRBD2,TRBV4-1,-,16,TRBJ2-1,CASSQGNSGNYNEQFF,TGCGCCAGCAGCCAAGGCAATAGCGGGAACTACAATGAGCAGTTCTTC
-,TRBV20-1,-,10,TRBJ2-5,CSAGPETQYF,TGCAGTGCGGGCCCGGAGACCCAGTACTTC
-,TRBV5-6,-,12,TRBJ1-2,CASSLSVYGYTF,TGTGCCAGCAGCTTGTCTGTGTATGGCTACACCTTC
-,TRBV15,-,17,TRBJ2-3,CATSRDGSVIRTDTQYF,TGTGCCACCAGCAGAGATGGTAGTGTGATCAGGACAGATACGCAGTATTTT
TRBD1,TRBV7-9,-,16,TRBJ2-7,CASSYFGTGSSYEQYF,TGTGCCAGCAGTTACTTCGGGACAGGGAGTTCCTACGAGCAGTACTTC
-,TRBV2,-,12,TRBJ2-1,CASSGQGNEQFF,TGTGCCAGCAGTGGGCAGGGCAATGAGCAGTTCTTC
-,TRBV6-6,-,16,TRBJ1-5,CASSSYPGTGNQPQHF,TGTGCCAGCAGTTCCTACCCCGGGACTGGGAATCAGCCCCAGCATTTT
-,TRBV5-1,-,15,TRBJ2-3,CASSLMRTSTDTQYF,TGCGCCAGCAGCTTGATGCGTACTAGCACAGATACGCAGTATTTT
-,TRBV7-3,-,16,TRBJ2-2,CASSLSVTGSTGELFF,TGTGCCAGCAGCTTATCGGTAACAGGGAGTACCGGGGAGCTGTTTTTT
TRBD1,TRBV4-1,once,19,TRBJ1-1,CASSQRAPDRGRLSAEAFF,TGCGCCAGCAGCCAAAGGGCTCCTGACAGGGGGCGCTTATCAGCTGAAGCTTTCTTT
TRBD1,TRBV6-6,-,15,TRBJ1-1,CASSYSEGARAEAFF,TGTGCCAGCAGTTACTCAGAGGGGGCGAGGGCTGAAGCTTTCTTT
-,TRBV6-1,many,15,TRBJ2-2,CASSWTVGNTGELFF,TGTGCCAGCAGCTGGACAGTCGGGAACACCGGGGAGCTGTTTTTT
-,TRBV5-4,-,13,TRBJ2-1,CASSLGAANEQFF,TGTGCCAGCAGCTTGGGGGCAGCCAATGAGCAGTTCTTC
-,TRBV5-1,-,14,TRBJ2-3,CASKLLAATDTQYF,TGCGCCAGCAAGTTACTCGCGGCGACAGATACGCAGTATTTT
TRBD2,TRBV28,-,15,TRBJ2-7,CASSLLAGVSYEQYF,TGTGCCAGCAGTTTACTCGCGGGGGTCTCCTACGAGCAGTACTTC
TRBD2,TRBV6-6,-,15,TRBJ2-5,CASSWTSALIETQYF,TGTGCCAGCAGTTGGACTAGCGCTCTGATTGAGACCCAGTACTTC
TRBD2,TRBV7-2,once,16,TRBJ2-3,CASSRSSSGGEDTQYF,TGTGCCAGCAGCCGGAGCTCTAGCGGGGGGGAGGATACGCAGTATTTT
-,TRBV5-1,-,14,TRBJ2-2,CASRGLPNTGELFF,TGCGCCAGCAGAGGACTTCCAAACACCGGGGAGCTGTTTTTT
TRBD1,TRBV5-5,-,16,TRBJ1-6,CASSSHPGQGNSPLHF,TGTGCCAGCAGTTCGCATCCGGGACAGGGAAATTCACCCCTCCACTTT
TRBD2,TRBV5-1,-,15,TRBJ2-7,CASSMTSGRTYEQYF,TGCGCCAGCAGCATGACTAGCGGGAGAACGTACGAGCAGTACTTC
-,TRBV28,-,14,TRBJ1-2,CASSPTTSNYGYTF,TGTGCCAGCAGCCCCACAACCTCTAACTATGGCTACACCTTC
-,TRBV27,-,17,TRBJ2-7,CASSSSTPRRVPHEQYF,TGTGCCAGCAGTTCATCCACCCCGAGGAGGGTACCCCACGAGCAGTACTTC
TRBD1,TRBV28,-,12,TRBJ2-2,CARNRGDGELFF,TGTGCCAGGAACAGGGGTGACGGGGAGCTGTTTTTT
TRBD1,TRBV5-1,-,14,TRBJ1-4,CASSVTGANEKLFF,TGCGCCAGCAGCGTAACAGGGGCTAATGAAAAACTGTTTTTT
-,TRBV7-9,-,14,TRBJ2-2,CASSPQPFLGELFF,TGTGCCAGCAGCCCACAACCCTTCCTCGGGGAGCTGTTTTTT
TRBD2,TRBV5-4,-,20,TRBJ2-7,CASSPVEGGVGLAGGHEQYF,TGTGCCAGCAGTCCTGTGGAAGGGGGCGTCGGACTAGCGGGAGGCCACGAGCAGTACTTC
-,TRBV10-3,once,16,TRBJ2-1,CAISGLLATRGGEQFF,TGTGCCATCAGTGGGTTACTAGCGACTCGAGGGGGTGAGCAGTTCTTC
-,TRBV2,-,13,TRBJ1-1,CASAVGLNTEAFF,TGTGCCAGCGCTGTGGGCCTGAACACTGAAGCTTTCTTT
TRBD1,TRBV9,-,14,TRBJ2-1,CASAPGQGYNEQFF,TGTGCCAGCGCCCCGGGACAGGGTTACAATGAGCAGTTCTTC
TRBD1,TRBV11-2,-,16,TRBJ1-3,CASSLGAHRGSNTIYF,TGTGCCAGCAGCCTAGGGGCCCACAGGGGCTCCAACACCATATATTTT
-,TRBV2,-,11,TRBJ2-5,CASSEETRQYF,TGTGCCAGCAGTGAAGAGACACGGCAGTACTTC
-,TRBV2,-,12,TRBJ2-7,CASREDTYEQYF,TGTGCCAGCAGGGAGGATACCTACGAGCAGTACTTC
-,TRBV11-2,-,13,TRBJ1-2,CASSLEGTLGYTF,TGTGCCAGCAGCTTAGAAGGGACATTGGGATACACCTTC
TRBD1,TRBV7-2,-,15,TRBJ2-7,CASSRQGASRYEQYF,TGTGCCAGCAGCAGGCAGGGGGCTTCCAGGTACGAGCAGTACTTC
-,TRBV5-5,-,14,TRBJ2-5,CASSTGLTQETQYF,TGTGCCAGCAGCACCGGACTAACCCAAGAGACCCAGTACTTC
-,TRBV25-1,-,14,TRBJ2-7,CASSGLPSSYEQYF,TGTGCCAGCAGTGGACTACCCAGCTCCTACGAGCAGTACTTC
TRBD1,TRBV6-5,few,14,TRBJ2-3,CASSWDSLEGAQYF,TGTGCCAGCAGTTGGGACAGCCTCGAGGGAGCGCAGTATTTT
-,TRBV5-1,-,13,TRBJ2-3,CASSRDSTDTQYF,TGCGCCAGCAGCAGGGACTCCACAGATACGCAGTATTTT
-,TRBV6-1,-,13,TRBJ2-7,CASTTNREGEQYF,TGTGCCAGCACAACTAACAGGGAGGGCGAGCAGTACTTC
TRBD1,TRBV7-9,few,14,TRBJ1-1,CASSLAQQGAEAFF,TGTGCCAGCAGCTTAGCGCAACAGGGGGCTGAAGCTTTCTTT
TRBD2,TRBV29-1,few,13,TRBJ2-1,CSVRTSGGSRPFF,TGCAGCGTTAGGACTAGCGGGGGCAGTAGGCCGTTCTTC
-,TRBV28,-,17,TRBJ1-1,CASSSYSELREGAEAFF,TGTGCCAGCAGTTCCTATAGTGAACTTAGAGAGGGGGCTGAAGCTTTCTTT
-,TRBV6-5,-,13,TRBJ2-5,CASSRTLQETQYF,TGTGCCAGCAGTAGGACTCTCCAAGAGACCCAGTACTTC